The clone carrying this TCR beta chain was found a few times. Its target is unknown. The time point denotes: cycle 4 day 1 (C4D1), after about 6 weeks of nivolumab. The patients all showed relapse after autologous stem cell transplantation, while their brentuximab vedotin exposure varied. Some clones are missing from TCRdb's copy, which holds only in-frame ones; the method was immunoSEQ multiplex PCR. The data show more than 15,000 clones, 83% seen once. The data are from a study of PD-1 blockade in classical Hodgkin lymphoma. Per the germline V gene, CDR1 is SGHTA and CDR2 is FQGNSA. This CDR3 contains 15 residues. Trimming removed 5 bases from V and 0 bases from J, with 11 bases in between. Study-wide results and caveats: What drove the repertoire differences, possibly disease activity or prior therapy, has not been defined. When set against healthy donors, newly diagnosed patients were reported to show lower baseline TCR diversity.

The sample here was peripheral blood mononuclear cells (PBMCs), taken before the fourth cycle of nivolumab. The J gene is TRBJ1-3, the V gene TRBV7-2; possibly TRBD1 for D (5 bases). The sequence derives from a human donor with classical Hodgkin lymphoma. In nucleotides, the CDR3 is TGTGCCAGCAGCACGACAGTCAGCTCTGGAAACACCATATATTTT. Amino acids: CASSTTVSSGNTIYF.